A single sample is the source of the 15 T cell receptor beta chains below, sequenced in a study of cytotoxic CD8 clonotypes in ibrutinib-treated CLL. Sequencing was performed with immunoSEQ multiplex PCR; in TCRdb, only in-frame clones are kept and a portion is missing. The sample holds about 140,000 clones; 60% to 80% are singletons and the top ten take around 30%. Sequencing was performed on PBMCs, taken after 12 months of ibrutinib treatment. All receptors come from a human donor with chronic lymphocytic leukemia.

This chain links TRBV21-1 with TRBJ2-3; TRBD2, as called in the table, went unchecked against the DNA. TRBV21-1 is flagged as a pseudogene. CDR3 length: 13 residues. The CDR3 reads CASRREATDTQYF. CDR3 coding DNA: TGTGCCAGCAGGAGGGAAGCGACAGATACGCAGTATTTT.

The gene calls are TRBV18 and TRBJ1-1; D perhaps matches TRBD1 (5 bases). Trimming shortened V by 8 bases and J by 5 bases, and 21 bases separated the two germline ends. In germline, CDR1 is KGHSH, CDR2 LQKENI. There are 15 residues in the CDR3. The CDR3 DNA reads as TGTGCCAGCCTCGACATGAATCCGAAGGGGACTGAAGCTTTCTTT. Amino acids: CASLDMNPKGTEAFF.

This clone was found a few times. J is TRBJ2-7 and V is TRBV7-6, with 11 bases aligning to TRBD2. V dropped 0 bases and J dropped 6; count of bases not matched to a gene: 4. The CDR3 is 15 residues long. CDR1 and CDR2 (germline): SGHVS, FNYEAQ. The CDR3 spells CASSLAPLAGGEQYF. CDR3 bases: TGTGCCAGCAGCTTAGCGCCCCTAGCGGGAGGCGAGCAGTACTTC.

The chain links TRBV6-1 to TRBJ2-2; 8 bases line up with TRBD1. Germline assignment: CDR1 MNHNS and CDR2 SASEGT. The junction had 14 bases not matched to a gene; V was cut back by 0 bases and J by 5 bases. The CDR3 runs 19 residues. CDR3 coding DNA: TGTGCCAGCAGTGAAGCGCCAACCTGGGGGACAGGTCGAACCGGGGAGCTGTTTTTT. It translates to CASSEAPTWGTGRTGELFF.

V gene TRBV7-7 combines with J gene TRBJ2-2, with 10 positions matching TRBD1. Germline values: CDR1 SSHAT, CDR2 FNYEAQ (reference sequence). The CDR3 is 15 amino acids. The trim removed 6 bases at V and 6 bases at J, leaving 7 bases unmatched. The CDR3 sequence is CASSSGTGAPGELFF. Here the CDR3 DNA reads TGTGCCAGCAGTTCCGGGACAGGGGCCCCCGGGGAGCTGTTTTTT.

This clone was seen a few times. The rearrangement links TRBV18 to TRBJ1-5; D ambiguous. The V end was cut by 2 bases, the J end by 4 bases, with 6 bases between. Germline V gene sequence: CDR1 KGHSH, CDR2 LQKENI. This CDR3 has 13 residues. Written as DNA, the CDR3 is TGTGCCAGCTCACCAGCTCTGAATCAGCCCCAGCATTTT. This encodes CASSPALNQPQHF.

The V call is TRBV30, the J call TRBJ1-3, with D maybe TRBD1 (6 bases). This CDR3 spans 13 amino acids. CDR1 is GTSNPN and CDR2 is SVGIG in the germline V gene (reference sequence). V lost 5 bases to trimming and J lost 3 bases, with 11 bases between them. The CDR3 nucleotides read TGTGCCTGGGCCCAGACAGGTGGAAACACCATATATTTT. Its translation is CAWAQTGGNTIYF.

This CDR3 is CASARTGPTNEKLFF. In DNA form, the CDR3 reads TGTGCCAGCGCCAGGACAGGGCCAACTAATGAAAAACTGTTTTTT. V is TRBV6-1 and J is TRBJ1-4, with 8 bases aligning to TRBD1. Germline CDR1 and CDR2: MNHNS and SASEGT. The CDR3 spans 15 residues. The trim removed 8 bases at V and 0 bases at J, leaving 5 bases unmatched.

The genes are TRBV11-2 and TRBJ1-1; unclear D gene. This CDR3 has 15 residues. The germline V gene has CDR1 SGHAT and CDR2 FQNNGV. V shed 1 base and J shed 3 bases, with 12 bases lying between them. The CDR3, as DNA: TGTGCCAGCAGCTTAGTGAGTAGGTCGGACACTGAAGCTTTCTTT. This sequence encodes CASSLVSRSDTEAFF.

V usage is TRBV27 and J usage is TRBJ2-1; 9 bases line up with TRBD1. The CDR3 totals 16 residues. V was pared by 4 bases and J by 1 base, with 5 bases of the junction left unmatched. Germline V gene data show CDR1 as MNHEY and CDR2 as SMNVEV (reference sequence). This CDR3 reads CASSSPGQGSYNEQFF. The CDR3 nucleotides are TGTGCCAGCAGTTCCCCGGGACAGGGATCCTACAATGAGCAGTTCTTC.

V usage is TRBV9 and J usage is TRBJ1-2; the match to TRBD1 covers 8 bases. J gave up 4 bases and V 7 bases, and 12 bases lay outside the gene matches. Germline CDR1 and CDR2: SGDLS and YYNGEE. The length of the CDR3 is 15 residues. CDR3 DNA sequence: TGTGCCAGCGCTACACAGGGGGGGCTCGGCTATGGCTACACCTTC. Translating it yields CASATQGGLGYGYTF.

In nucleotides, the CDR3 is TGTGCCAGCAAAACCCTCGGATCGGGCAGTGCATTCACAGATACGCAGTATTTT. This sequence encodes CASKTLGSGSAFTDTQYF. V usage is TRBV27 and J usage is TRBJ2-3; D gene uncertain. The germline V gene encodes CDR1 MNHEY and CDR2 SMNVEV (reference sequence). This CDR3 is built from 18 residues. V was pared by 7 bases and J by 2 bases, with 25 bases between.

This clone was seen a few times. A read error is likely here: a far larger clone is one base away. The same CDR3 is also encoded by other DNA sequences in this sample. CDR3 in DNA: TGTGCCAGCAGTGACGTGGCAGGGGTGGACTATGGCTACACCTTC. It translates to CASSDVAGVDYGYTF. The J gene is TRBJ1-2, the V gene TRBV6-1; tentatively, D is TRBD1 (6 bases). This CDR3 is 15 amino acids long. Per germline, CDR1 MNHNS and CDR2 SASEGT. V was shortened by 3 bases and J by 3 bases, with 14 bases between the two germline ends.

The rearrangement links TRBV6-5 to TRBJ1-1; a possible D gene is TRBD1 (5 bases). Germline V gene lookup returns CDR1 MNHEY and CDR2 SVGAGI. The CDR3 has 12 amino acids. Trimming pared 2 bases from V and 6 bases from J, leaving 7 bases between. The CDR3 protein is CASSYVRAEAFF. The CDR3 coding sequence is TGTGCCAGCAGTTACGTCAGGGCTGAAGCTTTCTTT.

Note on this clone: Other DNA sequences in this sample translate to the same CDR3. CDR3 sequence (DNA): TGTGCCAGCAGCGGACAGCCAAACACTGAAGCTTTCTTT. Its protein is CASSGQPNTEAFF. The chain recombines TRBV2 with TRBJ1-1; a possible D gene is TRBD1 (6 bases). The CDR3 totals 13 residues. CDR1 is SNHLY, CDR2 FYNNEI, per germline. Trimming took 6 bases from V and 2 from J, leaving 10 bases between them.